This TCR beta chain was sequenced during a study of blood T cell repertoires in COVID-19. Study context: Both acute and convalescent COVID-19 samples were obtained from the United States, Italy and Spain.

Methods used by the authors: Nucleated cell counts were estimated from reference gene primer amplification. TCRdb's copy holds only in-frame clones and misses some; the assay was immunoSEQ multiplex PCR. V and J calls and clone size are as listed in that table; D and trimming were resolved from the DNA. Of tens of thousands of clones in the sample, about 82% are singletons; the top ten hold approximately 5.1%. The CDR3 runs 15 residues. The germline V gene has CDR1 MNHEY and CDR2 SVGEGT. Trimming took 4 bases from V and 7 from J, leaving 18 bases between them. The chain carries TRBV6-2 or TRBV6-3 and TRBJ2-3; weak D call: TRBD2 (6 bases). Sequenced sample: peripheral blood. The receptor's source is a woman older than 75 with active or convalescent COVID-19. CDR3 sequence (DNA): TGTGCCAGCAGTTCCCCCCCAGCGGGTGCGTATACGCAGTATTTT. Its translation is CASSSPPAGAYTQYF.